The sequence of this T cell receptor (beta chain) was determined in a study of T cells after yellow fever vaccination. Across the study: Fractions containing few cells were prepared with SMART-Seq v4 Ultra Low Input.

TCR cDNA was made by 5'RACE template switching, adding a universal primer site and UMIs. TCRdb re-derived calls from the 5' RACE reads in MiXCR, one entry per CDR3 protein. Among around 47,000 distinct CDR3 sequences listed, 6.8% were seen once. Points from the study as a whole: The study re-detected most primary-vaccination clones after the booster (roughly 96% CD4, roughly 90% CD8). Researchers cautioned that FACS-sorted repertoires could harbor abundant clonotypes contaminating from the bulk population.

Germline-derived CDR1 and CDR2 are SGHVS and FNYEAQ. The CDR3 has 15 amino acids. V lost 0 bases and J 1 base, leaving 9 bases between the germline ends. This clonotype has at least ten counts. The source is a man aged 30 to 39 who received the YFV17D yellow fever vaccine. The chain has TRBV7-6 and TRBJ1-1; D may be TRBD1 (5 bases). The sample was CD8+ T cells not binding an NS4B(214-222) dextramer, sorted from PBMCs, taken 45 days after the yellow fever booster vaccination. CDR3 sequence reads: CASSLARDGNTEAFF. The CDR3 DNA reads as TGTGCCAGCAGCTTAGCGCGGGACGGGAACACTGAAGCTTTCTTT.